A selection of T cell receptor beta chains follows, all from one sample in a study of beta chain features in type 1 diabetes. Clones were read by immunoSEQ multiplex PCR, and TCRdb kept only the in-frame ones, dropping some. The table records around 450,000 clones, more than 9.5% of them present only once. What was sequenced was naive CD4+ T cells from blood. The receptors stem from a woman between 18 and 29 years old in good health. Each CDR3 is given with its conserved first and last residue. The D gene is left open where the match is weak. Clone size is not always given. Where it is, it says once, few, many or a class for expanded clones.

J gene,clone size,V gene,D gene,CDR3 protein,CDR3 DNA
TRBJ2-5,few,TRBV28,-,CASSLLTSWTQYF,TGTGCCAGCAGTTTATTAACTAGCTGGACCCAGTACTTC
TRBJ1-3,-,TRBV29-1,-,CSSAGRGNTIYF,TGCAGCTCCGCGGGCAGGGGAAACACCATATATTTT
TRBJ1-1,-,TRBV29-1,TRBD1,CSAYLLRQGHMNTEAFF,TGCAGCGCCTACTTATTAAGACAGGGCCACATGAACACTGAAGCTTTCTTT
TRBJ2-7,-,TRBV9,-,CASSAPQATYEQYF,TGTGCCAGCAGCGCCCCACAGGCCACCTACGAGCAGTACTTC
TRBJ2-7,-,TRBV7-9,TRBD1,CASSFHPSRQGWYEQYF,TGTGCCAGCAGCTTCCACCCCTCCCGACAGGGATGGTACGAGCAGTACTTC
TRBJ2-5,few,TRBV20-1,-,CSARLGETQYF,TGCAGTGCCAGACTCGGGGAGACCCAGTACTTC
TRBJ2-4,many,TRBV28,-,CASNRQPKNIQYF,TGTGCCAGCAACCGGCAGCCTAAAAACATTCAGTACTTC
TRBJ1-6,-,TRBV19,-,CASTQEQRGSPLHF,TGTGCCAGTACCCAAGAGCAGCGGGGTTCACCCCTCCACTTT
TRBJ2-3,-,TRBV5-1,TRBD2,CASSSVAGGTDTQYF,TGCGCCAGCAGCTCTGTGGCGGGAGGCACAGATACGCAGTATTTT
TRBJ1-4,-,TRBV9,-,CASSVRDGYNEKLFF,TGTGCCAGCAGCGTAAGGGACGGCTATAATGAAAAACTGTTTTTT
TRBJ1-2,-,TRBV30,-,CASTKRQGYGYGYTF,TGTGCCTCCACAAAGCGTCAGGGGTATGGTTATGGCTACACCTTC
TRBJ2-1,once,TRBV19,TRBD1,CASSINPGQGNNEQFF,TGTGCCAGTAGTATTAATCCGGGACAGGGTAACAATGAGCAGTTCTTC